This T cell receptor beta chain was captured in a study of CD8+CD57+ T cells in acquired aplastic anemia. About the research overall: Sorted CD4+ and CD8+ cells gave a mean 3.2 ug DNA, range about 0.19 to 27.4 ug. Overall study findings and caveats: Roughly 31 CD8+ CDR3 sequences occurred in both the patients and the controls.

Remarks on this clonotype: Its matching antigen is unknown. The conserved final phenylalanine or tryptophan is absent from the CDR3, which likely points to a read error.

Sequenced patients had shown CD8+CD57+ cell expansion by flow cytometry. CDR3 and TCR beta VDJ profiling relied on genomic DNA as the template. In TCRdb, the reads were re-called with MiXCR into one record per CDR3 protein. The sample has approximately 150,000 distinct CDR3 sequences; roughly 50% are singletons. CDR1 and CDR2 (germline): SNHLY, FYNNEI. The V gene lost 4 bases and the J gene lost 0 bases, with 7 bases spanning the gap. This CDR3 has 15 amino acids. Sequencing was performed on sorted CD4+, CD8+, or CD8+CD57+ T cells (not recorded which) from PBMCs. The chain is built from TRBV2 and TRBJ2-6; D is ambiguous. The source of this sequence is a human donor with aplastic anemia. This chain's CDR3 is CASSVFRSGANVLTH. CDR3 nucleotides: TGTGCCAGCAGTGTTTTTCGCTCTGGGGCCAACGTCCTGACTCAC.